This T cell receptor (beta chain) is drawn from a study of radiation and T cells in renal cell carcinoma. Findings of the study overall: Dominant CDR3 motifs occupied more repertoire in irradiated than control tumors. Irradiated tumors had higher TCR clonality than control tumors.

Treatment reported: treatment-naive control, cytoreductive nephrectomy. Controls included a few female and 10 or so male donors, resected 2011 to 2014. Using immunoSEQ multiplex PCR, the repertoire was profiled, and TCRdb retains in-frame clones only, with some absent. The sample lists about 15,000 clones, roughly 54% occurring once. Note on this clone: Antigen unknown.

The starting material was tumor tissue, obtained from a patient whose treatment was nephrectomy without radiotherapy. The TCR was taken from a man aged 50 to 60 with renal cell carcinoma.

For the CDR3, the DNA is TGTGCCAGCACCCACATACTTGGCGAAGCTTTCTTT. Amino acid sequence: CASTHILGEAFF. V and J are TRBV2 and TRBJ1-1; D unclear. V was clipped by 7 bases and J by 8 bases, with 14 bases between them. The germline V gene encodes CDR1 SNHLY and CDR2 FYNNEI. This CDR3 is built from 12 residues.